The 14 T cell receptor beta chains given below trace back to one sample, sequenced in a study of memory CD4+ T cells and cytomegalovirus serostatus. The sort gate was single viable CD3+CD4+CD8-CD45RO+ cells for memory CD4+ T cells. Only in-frame clones appear in the TCRdb table, and some are missing; sequencing was by immunoSEQ multiplex PCR. The table lists roughly 56,000 clones, about 80% of them singletons, with less than 0.5% in the top ten. The material sequenced was memory CD4+ T cells from blood. Receptor source: an adult in good health and CMV-seronegative.

The chain uses TRBV6-1 and TRBJ1-1; D ambiguous. Trimming removed 4 bases from V and 7 bases from J, with 13 bases in between. The CDR3 covers 13 residues. Per the germline V gene, CDR1 is MNHNS and CDR2 is SASEGT. CDR3 DNA: TGTGCCAGCAGTGCTATTTTAGACGGTGAAGCTTTCTTT. Amino acid sequence: CASSAILDGEAFF.

For the CDR3, the DNA is TGTGCCAGCAGTTTAGGCAGGGTGGTTGAGCAGTTCTTC. Translation: CASSLGRVVEQFF. V usage is TRBV28 and J usage is TRBJ2-1, with a weak D call TRBD1 (5 bases). The germline V gene encodes CDR1 MDHEN and CDR2 SYDVKM. The V end lost 2 bases, the J end lost 9 bases, and 11 bases lay between the germline ends. The length of the CDR3 is 13 residues.

The gene calls are TRBV18 and TRBJ1-2; TRBD1 might be the D (5 bases). Germline loops: CDR1 KGHSH, CDR2 LQKENI. The CDR3 runs to 15 residues. The ends were cut back, 0 bases at V and 4 bases at J, with 12 bases in the middle. The CDR3 DNA reads TGTGCCAGCTCACCACCGAAGGGACTGAGCTATGGCTACACCTTC. Its protein is CASSPPKGLSYGYTF. The full variable domain, in which reference TRBV18 and TRBJ1-2 provide the parts outside the CDR3, is NAGVMQNPRHLVRRRGQEARLRCSPMKGHSHVYWYRQLPEEGLKFMVYLQKENIIDESGMPKERFSAEFPKEGPSILRIQQVVRGDSAAYFCASSPPKGLSYGYTFGSGTRLTVV.

The V gene is TRBV4-1, the J gene TRBJ1-2; 8 bases are shared with TRBD1. With V trimmed by 1 base and J by 0 bases, 4 bases remained unmatched. The CDR3 runs to 16 residues. From germline, CDR1 is MGHRA and CDR2 YSYEKL. CDR3 amino acids: CASSQGGQASNYGYTF. CDR3 DNA: TGCGCCAGCAGCCAAGGGGGACAGGCCTCTAACTATGGCTACACCTTC.

J is TRBJ1-2 and V is TRBV6-1; possible D gene TRBD1, 5 bases. This CDR3 has 13 residues. Per the germline V gene, CDR1 is MNHNS and CDR2 is SASEGT. Trimming pared 0 bases from V and 7 bases from J, leaving 9 bases between. The CDR3 sequence: CASSEASGTGYTF. In DNA, the CDR3 is TGTGCCAGCAGTGAAGCTTCGGGGACTGGCTACACCTTC.

The rearrangement joins TRBV30 to TRBJ1-4; 11 nucleotides agree with TRBD1. Germline trimming cut 2 bases from V and 7 bases from J; bases unmatched to any gene: 3. This CDR3 region has 14 residues. Germline V gene lookup returns CDR1 GTSNPN and CDR2 SVGIG (reference sequence). The CDR3 is CAWSSGTGGEKLFF. CDR3 bases: TGTGCCTGGAGTTCCGGGACAGGGGGTGAAAAACTGTTTTTT.

This clone was detected a few times. The chain uses TRBV6-4 and TRBJ2-2, with TRBD1 as a possible D gene (5 bases). Trimming cost V 6 bases and J 3 bases, with 11 bases left between them. Germline V gene sequence: CDR1 MRHNA, CDR2 SNTAGT. CDR3 length: 14 residues. CDR3 residues: CASSVDSYTGELFF. The CDR3 DNA sequence: TGTGCCAGCAGCGTCGACAGTTACACCGGGGAGCTGTTTTTT.

The rearrangement uses TRBV28 and TRBJ1-1; no reliable D call. Germline lookup yields CDR1 MDHEN and CDR2 SYDVKM. CDR3 length equals 14 residues. Trimming stripped 6 bases from V and 2 bases from J, with 13 bases between. DNA of the CDR3: TGTGCCAGCAGGGCTAGGCGGCTTAACACTGAAGCTTTCTTT. It specifies CASRARRLNTEAFF.

This clone occurred once. This rearrangement joins TRBV5-6 to TRBJ1-2; 9 nucleotides agree with TRBD1. The J segment lost 8 bases and the V segment lost 0 bases, leaving 2 bases of the junction unmatched. The germline V gene encodes CDR1 SGHDT and CDR2 YYEEEE. The CDR3 contains 13 residues. CDR3 protein: CASSLGTGDGYTF. In nucleotides, the CDR3 is TGTGCCAGCAGCTTGGGGACAGGGGACGGCTACACCTTC.

This rearrangement joins TRBV19 to TRBJ1-4; D possibly corresponds to TRBD1 (6 bases). Trimming took off 3 bases at V and 1 base at J, with 24 bases between the two ends. This CDR3 has 20 amino acids. Germline V gene lookup returns CDR1 LNHDA and CDR2 SQIVND (reference sequence). The CDR3 loop is CASSMLELQGLMLTNEKLFF. CDR3 DNA: TGTGCCAGTAGTATGTTGGAACTACAGGGACTGATGTTAACTAATGAAAAACTGTTTTTT. The full variable domain, in which reference TRBV19 and TRBJ1-4 provide the parts outside the CDR3, is DGGITQSPKYLFRKEGQNVTLSCEQNLNHDAMYWYRQDPGQGLRLIYYSQIVNDFQKGDIAEGYSVSREKKESFPLTVTSAQKNPTAFYLCASSMLELQGLMLTNEKLFFGSGTQLSVL.

The chain is built from TRBV21-1 and TRBJ1-5; the table assigns TRBD1, which was not confirmed against the DNA. TRBV21-1 has pseudogene status. The CDR3 extends over 16 amino acids. CDR3 loop: CASGYFPDRENQPQHF. CDR3 sequence (DNA): TGTGCCAGCGGGTACTTCCCGGACAGGGAAAATCAGCCCCAGCATTTT.

This clone has only a few counts. This chain uses TRBV9 with TRBJ1-2; possible D gene TRBD1, 6 bases. Trimming removed 6 bases at V and 2 bases at J, with 14 bases between. The length of the CDR3 is 14 residues. CDR1 and CDR2 from the germline V gene are SGDLS and YYNGEE. The CDR3 reads CASTPGAENYGYTF. The CDR3 DNA sequence: TGTGCCAGCACACCAGGGGCGGAAAACTATGGCTACACCTTC.

The chain carries TRBV1 and TRBJ2-4; TRBD2 is taken as the D call from the table, unchecked against the DNA. TRBV1 is classified as a pseudogene. The CDR3 is made up of 20 amino acids. The CDR3 protein is CTSSQESEWGGDLAKNIQYF. The CDR3 nucleotides are TGCACCAGCAGCCAAGAATCGGAGTGGGGGGGGGATCTAGCCAAAAACATTCAGTACTTC.

The chain joins TRBV19 to TRBJ1-2; D call uncertain. This CDR3 spans 14 amino acids. CDR1 is LNHDA and CDR2 is SQIVND in the germline V gene (reference sequence). Trimming left V 3 bases short and J 4 bases short, with 12 bases between. CDR3 protein: CASSIGPVPYGYTF. Here the CDR3 DNA reads TGTGCCAGTAGTATCGGGCCAGTCCCCTATGGCTACACCTTC.